Listed here are 18 T cell receptor beta chains from one sample, sequenced in a study of CD8 T cells in Susac syndrome. Reverse transcription of roughly 0.45 to 1 ug RNA used random hexamers. Via MiXCR, TCRdb re-called the immunoSEQ multiplex PCR reads, giving one row per CDR3 protein. The data contain approximately 200,000 distinct CDR3 sequences, more than 90% of them seen just once; the ten biggest clones take up more than 0.09%. The sequenced material came from CD4+ T cells from PBMCs. These receptors all come from a human donor with multiple sclerosis.

The genes are TRBV29-1 and TRBJ2-1; TRBD2 agrees at 9 bases. Germline V gives CDR1 SQVTM, CDR2 ANQGSEA. The V gene end was trimmed by 6 bases and the J gene end by 0 bases; junction bases not matched to a gene: 9. The length of the CDR3 is 16 residues. CDR3 coding DNA: TGCAGCGTGGAAAGCGGGGGGCCAAGCTCCTACAATGAGCAGTTCTTC. As protein: CSVESGGPSSYNEQFF.

The chain combines TRBV6-5 with TRBJ1-2; 7 nucleotides line up with TRBD1. Looked up from germline, CDR1 is MNHEY and CDR2 is SVGAGI. The J segment lost 7 bases and the V segment lost 7 bases, leaving 15 bases of the junction unmatched. The CDR3 is made up of 15 amino acids. This CDR3 is CASTKLGQGVGGYTF. The CDR3 nucleotides are TGTGCCAGCACCAAACTCGGGCAGGGGGTTGGTGGCTACACCTTC.

This clonotype was recorded only once. The CDR3 sequence: CASSLVSGMNTEAFF. The CDR3 DNA reads as TGTGCCAGCAGCCTCGTCTCAGGGATGAACACTGAAGCTTTCTTT. J is TRBJ1-1 and V is TRBV7-2, with a possible D match to TRBD1 (5 bases). Germline lookup yields CDR1 SGHTA and CDR2 FQGNSA. V was shortened by 5 bases and J by 0 bases, with 13 bases between the two germline ends. This CDR3 is built from 15 residues.

The chain carries TRBV14 and TRBJ2-7, with TRBD1 as a possible D gene (5 bases). The germline V gene has CDR1 SGHDN and CDR2 FVKESK. V shed 3 bases and J shed 12 bases, with 27 bases lying between them. The CDR3 is made up of 16 amino acids. The chain's CDR3 is CASSHQPSPRGPVPYF. The CDR3 DNA is TGTGCCAGCAGCCACCAACCCTCGCCAAGGGGCCCCGTCCCGTACTTC.

The V and J genes are TRBV4-1 and TRBJ2-7; TRBD1 or TRBD2 may be the D gene (7 bases each). Germline lookup yields CDR1 MGHRA and CDR2 YSYEKL. The CDR3 loop spans 18 amino acids. Between the trimmed V and J ends, which lost 3 bases and 2 bases, there was a span of 23 bases. The DNA for the CDR3 is TGCGCCAGCAGCCAGAGGGACAGCGCTGCGGGGGATCCCTACGAGCAGTACTTC. This translates into CASSQRDSAAGDPYEQYF.

This rearrangement joins TRBV14 to TRBJ1-1; D possibly corresponds to TRBD1 (6 bases). Germline CDR1 is SGHDN and CDR2 is FVKESK. Deletions cut 1 base from V and 11 bases from J, with 17 bases between. The CDR3 loop spans 14 amino acids. The CDR3 is CASSQGTGTVGAFF. The CDR3 nucleotides are TGTGCCAGCAGCCAAGGTACAGGGACGGTGGGGGCTTTCTTT.

This rearrangement joins TRBV20-1 to TRBJ2-3; possible D gene TRBD2, 6 bases. V was shortened by 7 bases and J by 5 bases, with 22 bases between the two germline ends. The length of the CDR3 is 15 residues. The germline CDR1 and CDR2 sequences are DFQATT and SNEGSKA (reference sequence). CDR3 sequence: CSVVPSGLGGDTQYF. CDR3 nucleotides: TGCAGTGTCGTACCTTCGGGACTTGGGGGAGATACGCAGTATTTT.

This rearrangement joins TRBV27 to TRBJ1-1, with D possibly being TRBD1 (5 bases). V gave up 11 bases and J gave up 5 bases, with 15 bases separating them. The germline gives CDR1 MNHEY, CDR2 SMNVEV (reference sequence). The CDR3 is 12 residues long. As DNA, the CDR3 is TGTGCCTGGGGGGGGAATCATACTGAAGCTTTCTTT. As protein: CAWGGNHTEAFF.

V is TRBV30 and J is TRBJ1-2, with 8 bases that match TRBD1. The V gene end was trimmed by 3 bases and the J gene end by 2 bases; junction bases not matched to a gene: 11. Per germline, CDR1 GTSNPN and CDR2 SVGIG (reference sequence). The CDR3 spans 16 residues. CDR3 protein: CAWRSRTGPQNYGYTF. CDR3 coding DNA: TGTGCCTGGAGGTCCCGGACAGGGCCTCAAAACTATGGCTACACCTTC. Full variable domain (remainder filled in from reference TRBV30 and TRBJ1-2): SQTIHQWPATLVQPVGSPLSLECTVEGTSNPNLYWYRQAAGRGLQLLFYSVGIGQISSEVPQNLSASRPQDRQFILSSKKLLLSDSGFYLCAWRSRTGPQNYGYTFGSGTRLTVV.

The V gene is TRBV3-1, the J gene TRBJ2-7; D unclear. V shed 1 base and J shed 5 bases, with 3 bases lying between them. CDR1 LGHDT and CDR2 YNNKEL come from the germline V gene (reference sequence). This CDR3 contains 11 residues. CDR3 residues: CASSQVDEQYF. CDR3 sequence (DNA): TGTGCCAGCAGCCAAGTGGACGAGCAGTACTTC.

The rearrangement links TRBV18 to TRBJ1-2; TRBD1 matches 10 bases. Germline V gene lookup returns CDR1 KGHSH and CDR2 LQKENI. V lost 1 base and J lost 3; bases outside the gene matches: 8. CDR3 length equals 17 residues. This CDR3 is CASSPRSGQGMDYGYTF. The CDR3 nucleotides are TGTGCCAGCTCACCACGATCGGGACAGGGGATGGACTATGGCTACACCTTC.

The chain has TRBV9 and TRBJ1-5; D is unclear. The V end was cut by 3 bases, the J end by 0 bases, with 10 bases between. CDR1 SGDLS and CDR2 YYNGEE come from the germline V gene. The CDR3 is made up of 15 amino acids. The CDR3 DNA is TGTGCCAGCAGCGCGGACGGATATAGCAATCAGCCCCAGCATTTT. Its protein is CASSADGYSNQPQHF.

This chain uses TRBV20-1 with TRBJ2-3; tentative D call: TRBD2 (5 bases). The V gene's germline CDR1 is DFQATT and CDR2 SNEGSKA (reference sequence). V was trimmed by 4 bases and J by 2 bases, leaving 10 bases between them. The CDR3 has 13 amino acids. CDR3 amino acids: CSATGYPTDTQYF. In DNA, the CDR3 is TGCAGTGCTACGGGATACCCCACAGATACGCAGTATTTT.

This chain uses TRBV30 with TRBJ1-1; D gene ambiguous. The CDR3 totals 11 residues. The V gene's germline CDR1 is GTSNPN and CDR2 SVGIG (reference sequence). Trimming cost V 3 bases and J 5 bases, with 7 bases left between them. This CDR3 reads CAWSSLTEAFF. The CDR3 DNA is TGTGCCTGGAGCAGTTTGACTGAAGCTTTCTTT.

This chain joins TRBV12-3 or TRBV12-4 and TRBJ2-7; D is tentatively TRBD1 or TRBD2 (7 bases each). Trimming cost V 8 bases and J 0 bases, with 17 bases left between them. CDR3 size: 15 residues. The CDR3 loop reads CASAGGDYLSYEQYF. As DNA, the CDR3 is TGTGCCAGCGCAGGGGGGGACTACCTCTCCTACGAGCAGTACTTC.

The CDR3 sequence is CSVEGWDGSSYNEQFF. In DNA, the CDR3 is TGCAGCGTTGAAGGTTGGGACGGCAGCTCCTACAATGAGCAGTTCTTC. The V gene is TRBV29-1, the J gene TRBJ2-1, with D perhaps matching TRBD1 or TRBD2 (5 bases each). The CDR3 runs to 16 residues. Trimming left V 1 base short and J 0 bases short, with 13 bases between. Germline loops: CDR1 SQVTM, CDR2 ANQGSEA.

V gene TRBV7-8 combines with J gene TRBJ1-2; a weak D match, TRBD1 (5 bases). Germline V gene data show CDR1 as SGHVS and CDR2 as FQNEAQ. V lost 4 bases and J lost 8, with 26 bases in between. The CDR3 sequence is 17 residues long. The CDR3 reads CASSSERFGERGGGYTF. DNA of the CDR3: TGTGCCAGCAGCTCAGAAAGGTTTGGCGAGAGGGGAGGCGGCTACACCTTC.

This clonotype has only a few counts. The V gene is TRBV29-1, the J gene TRBJ1-1; the D is unclear. The CDR3 consists of 11 residues. V was trimmed by 4 bases and J by 0 bases, leaving 3 bases between them. CDR1 SQVTM and CDR2 ANQGSEA come from the germline V gene. This CDR3 is CSVGVNTEAFF. In DNA, the CDR3 is TGCAGCGTTGGTGTGAACACTGAAGCTTTCTTT.